Below are 14 T cell receptor beta chains sequenced from a single sample in a study of cytomegalovirus exposure and HLA in healthy donors. Assay used: immunoSEQ multiplex PCR; TCRdb lists only in-frame clones, some missing. The table shows about 54,000 clones, with roughly 90% occurring only once. Sequenced: PBMCs. The source of these receptors is a woman younger than 35 in good health and CMV-seropositive.

The genes are TRBV27 and TRBJ2-5; the D gene is possibly TRBD2 (7 bases). The CDR3 consists of 15 residues. Germline V gene sequence: CDR1 MNHEY, CDR2 SMNVEV (reference sequence). Between the trimmed V and J ends, which lost 7 bases and 3 bases, there was a span of 18 bases. The CDR3 coding sequence is TGTGCCAGCACCCGCTCGCGGGGGCCGGAAGAGACCCAGTACTTC. Translated, it gives CASTRSRGPEETQYF.

In its sample, this clone was seen a few times. J is TRBJ2-2 and V is TRBV7-9; 10 positions agree with TRBD1. CDR3 length: 13 amino acids. In germline, CDR1 is SEHNR, CDR2 FQNEAQ (reference sequence). Losses at the gene ends were 8 bases for V and 4 bases for J; bases not matched to a gene: 1. The CDR3 coding sequence is TGTGCCAGCGGGACAGGGGTCACCGGGGAGCTGTTTTTT. Its protein product is CASGTGVTGELFF.

This clone was observed a handful of times. The J gene is TRBJ1-2, the V gene TRBV2; perhaps TRBD1 as D (6 bases). Germline V gives CDR1 SNHLY, CDR2 FYNNEI. V lost 5 bases and J lost 1, with 8 bases in between. The CDR3 contains 13 residues. The CDR3 reads CASSQDSNYGYTF. The CDR3 DNA is TGTGCCAGCAGTCAGGACAGTAACTATGGCTACACCTTC.

This clone was counted a few times. This chain links TRBV28 with TRBJ2-3, with D hard to call. From germline, CDR1 is MDHEN and CDR2 SYDVKM. The germline V and J ends were trimmed by 10 bases and 2 bases, with 16 bases remaining between them. The CDR3 contains 14 residues. The CDR3 nucleotides are TGTGCCACCGGGTTGGATCGGTACACAGATACGCAGTATTTT. Its translation: CATGLDRYTDTQYF.

This clone occurred a few times. This chain links TRBV30 with TRBJ2-1, with 10 nucleotides matching TRBD2. The germline V gene has CDR1 GTSNPN and CDR2 SVGIG (reference sequence). This CDR3 contains 15 residues. Losses at the gene ends were 2 bases for V and 4 bases for J; bases not matched to a gene: 5. The chain's CDR3 is CAWSPSGGEYNEQFF. The DNA for the CDR3 is TGTGCCTGGAGTCCTAGCGGGGGAGAGTACAATGAGCAGTTCTTC.

In this sample, this clone turned up once. This chain links TRBV5-4 with TRBJ2-1, with 12 nucleotides matching TRBD1. CDR3 length: 15 residues. Germline V gives CDR1 SGHNT, CDR2 YYREEE (reference sequence). V dropped 4 bases and J dropped 7; count of bases not matched to a gene: 6. The CDR3 sequence is CASSRPGQGANEQFF. CDR3 DNA: TGTGCCAGCAGCCGTCCGGGACAGGGGGCGAATGAGCAGTTCTTC. Together with reference TRBV5-4 and TRBJ2-1, the CDR3 gives the full variable domain: ETGVTQSPTHLIKTRGQQVTLRCSSQSGHNTVSWYQQALGQGPQFIFQYYREEENGRGNFPPRFSGLQFPNYSSELNVNALELDDSALYLCASSRPGQGANEQFFGPGTRLTVL.

The J gene is TRBJ1-6, the V gene TRBV7-8; TRBD1 matches 7 bases. V was pared by 4 bases and J by 13 bases, with 10 bases of the junction left unmatched. The germline V gene encodes CDR1 SGHVS and CDR2 FQNEAQ. The CDR3 runs 14 residues. CDR3 loop: CASSSRQGADPLHF. DNA of the CDR3: TGTGCCAGCAGCTCCCGACAGGGAGCAGACCCCCTCCACTTT.

The chain is built from TRBV2 and TRBJ2-3; 7 nucleotides line up with TRBD2. The CDR3 has 14 amino acids. Germline assignment: CDR1 SNHLY and CDR2 FYNNEI. Germline trimming cut 6 bases from V and 3 bases from J; bases unmatched to any gene: 6. The CDR3 bases are TGTGCCAGCAGACGAGCGGGGAGTACAGATACGCAGTATTTT. Protein: CASRRAGSTDTQYF.

The chain couples TRBV5-6 to TRBJ2-1, with D perhaps TRBD2 (7 bases). The CDR3 totals 14 residues. Trimming took 2 bases from V and 10 from J, leaving 16 bases between them. Germline V CDR1 and CDR2: SGHDT, YYEEEE. The CDR3 DNA reads as TGTGCCAGCAGCTTTATGAAGGGGAGGGGGGAGCAGTTCTTC. This codes for CASSFMKGRGEQFF.

DNA for the CDR3: TGTGCCACCAGCAGAGACAGGGGGAATCAGCCCCAGCATTTT. Amino acids: CATSRDRGNQPQHF. The chain is built from TRBV15 and TRBJ1-5; 7 nucleotides line up with TRBD1. CDR1 is LNHNV and CDR2 is YYDKDF in the germline V gene (reference sequence). V lost 0 bases and J lost 4; bases outside the gene matches: 0. CDR3 length equals 14 residues.

The genes are TRBV29-1 and TRBJ2-7; the D is unclear. Trimming removed 0 bases from V and 2 bases from J, with 8 bases in between. The V gene's germline CDR1 is SQVTM and CDR2 ANQGSEA. The CDR3 runs to 13 residues. The CDR3: CSVEDRVPYEQYF. CDR3 in DNA: TGCAGCGTTGAAGATCGGGTGCCCTACGAGCAGTACTTC.

V is TRBV9 and J is TRBJ2-7; TRBD1 aligns across 8 bases. The CDR3 totals 16 residues. CDR1 SGDLS and CDR2 YYNGEE come from the germline V gene. Trimming removed 3 bases from V and 0 bases from J; junction bases left unmatched: 8. In DNA, the CDR3 is TGTGCCAGCAGCGCGGGAGCAGGGGGCAGCTCCTACGAGCAGTACTTC. Translated: CASSAGAGGSSYEQYF.

The chain links TRBV9 to TRBJ2-5; a possible D gene is TRBD2 (5 bases). The CDR3 runs 13 residues. Germline CDR1 reads SGDLS; CDR2 reads YYNGEE. Trimming removed 0 bases at V and 5 bases at J, with 8 bases between. CDR3 DNA: TGTGCCAGCAGCGTAGGACTAATGGAGACCCAGTACTTC. Its translation: CASSVGLMETQYF.

The CDR3, as DNA: TGTGCCAGCAGCGGCCCGATCGGGAACACTGAAGCTTTCTTT. It encodes CASSGPIGNTEAFF. The rearrangement joins TRBV9 to TRBJ1-1; D is ambiguous. Trimming took off 3 bases at V and 1 base at J, with 10 bases between the two ends. Germline V gene data show CDR1 as SGDLS and CDR2 as YYNGEE. The CDR3 runs 14 residues. Supplemented by reference TRBV9 and TRBJ1-1, the full variable domain reads DSGVTQTPKHLITATGQRVTLRCSPRSGDLSVYWYQQSLDQGLQFLIQYYNGEERAKGNILERFSAQQFPDLHSELNLSSLELGDSALYFCASSGPIGNTEAFFGQGTRLTVV.